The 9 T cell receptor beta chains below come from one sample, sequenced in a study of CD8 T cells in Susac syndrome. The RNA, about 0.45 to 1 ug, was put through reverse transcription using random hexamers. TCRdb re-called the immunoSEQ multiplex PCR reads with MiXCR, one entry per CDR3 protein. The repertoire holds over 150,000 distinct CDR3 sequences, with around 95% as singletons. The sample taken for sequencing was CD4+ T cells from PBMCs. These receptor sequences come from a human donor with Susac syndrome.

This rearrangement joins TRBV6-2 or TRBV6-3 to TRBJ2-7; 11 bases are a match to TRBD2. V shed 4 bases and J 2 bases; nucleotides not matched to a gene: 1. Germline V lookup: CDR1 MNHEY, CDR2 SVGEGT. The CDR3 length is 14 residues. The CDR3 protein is CASSSSGGPYEQYV. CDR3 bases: TGTGCCAGCAGTTCTAGCGGGGGGCCCTACGAGCAGTACGTC.

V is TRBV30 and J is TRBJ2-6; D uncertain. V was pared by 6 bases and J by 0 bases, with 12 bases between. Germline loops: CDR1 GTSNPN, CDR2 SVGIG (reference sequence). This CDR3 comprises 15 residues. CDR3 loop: CACRKDRSGANVLTF. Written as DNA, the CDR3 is TGTGCCTGCCGTAAAGACCGCTCTGGGGCCAACGTCCTGACTTTC.

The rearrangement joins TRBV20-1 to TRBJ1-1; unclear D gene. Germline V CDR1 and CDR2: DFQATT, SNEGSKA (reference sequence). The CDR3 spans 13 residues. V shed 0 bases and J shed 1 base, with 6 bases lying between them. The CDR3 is CSARDMANTEAFF. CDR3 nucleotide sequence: TGCAGTGCTAGAGATATGGCGAACACTGAAGCTTTCTTT.

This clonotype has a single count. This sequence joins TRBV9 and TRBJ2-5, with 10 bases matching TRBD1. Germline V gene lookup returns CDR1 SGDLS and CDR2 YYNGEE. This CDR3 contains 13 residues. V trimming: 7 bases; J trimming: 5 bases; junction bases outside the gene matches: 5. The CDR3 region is CASGTGDVETQYF. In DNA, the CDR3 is TGTGCCAGCGGGACAGGGGATGTGGAGACCCAGTACTTC.

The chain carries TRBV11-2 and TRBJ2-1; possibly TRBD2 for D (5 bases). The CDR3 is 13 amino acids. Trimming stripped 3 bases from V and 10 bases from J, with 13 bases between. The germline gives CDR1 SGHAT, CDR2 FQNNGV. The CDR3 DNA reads TGTGCCAGCAGCTTGGACCAATGGAGGGAGCAGTTCTTC. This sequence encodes CASSLDQWREQFF.

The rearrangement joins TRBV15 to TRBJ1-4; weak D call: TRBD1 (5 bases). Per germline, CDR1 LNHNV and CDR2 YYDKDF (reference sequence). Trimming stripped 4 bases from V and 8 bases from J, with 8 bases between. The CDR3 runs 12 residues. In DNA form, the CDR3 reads TGTGCCACCAGCATGCGACAGGAAAAACTGTTTTTT. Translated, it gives CATSMRQEKLFF.

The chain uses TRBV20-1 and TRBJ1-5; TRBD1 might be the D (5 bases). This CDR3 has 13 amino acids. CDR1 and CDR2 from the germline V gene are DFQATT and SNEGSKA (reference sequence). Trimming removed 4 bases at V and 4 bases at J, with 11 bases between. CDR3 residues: CSAIAGNNQPQHF. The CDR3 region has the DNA TGCAGTGCTATAGCAGGGAATAATCAGCCCCAGCATTTT.

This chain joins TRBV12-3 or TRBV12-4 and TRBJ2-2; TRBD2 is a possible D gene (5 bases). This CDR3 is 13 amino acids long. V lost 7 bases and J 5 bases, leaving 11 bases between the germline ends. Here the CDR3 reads CASNLLATGELFF. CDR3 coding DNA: TGTGCCAGCAACCTCCTAGCAACCGGGGAGCTGTTTTTT.

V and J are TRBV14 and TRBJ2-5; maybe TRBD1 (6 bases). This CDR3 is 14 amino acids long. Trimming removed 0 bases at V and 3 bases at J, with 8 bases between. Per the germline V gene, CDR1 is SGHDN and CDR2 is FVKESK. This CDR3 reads CASSQDSGEETQYF. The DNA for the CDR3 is TGTGCCAGCAGCCAAGATTCAGGGGAAGAGACCCAGTACTTC. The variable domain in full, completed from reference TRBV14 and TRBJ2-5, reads EAGVTQFPSHSVIEKGQTVTLRCDPISGHDNLYWYRRVMGKEIKFLLHFVKESKQDESGMPNNRFLAERTGGTYSTLKVQPAELEDSGVYFCASSQDSGEETQYFGPGTRLLVL.